The 9 T cell receptor beta chains below all came from one sample that was sequenced in a study of T cell changes during pregnancy in multiple sclerosis. Repertoires were generated with immunoSEQ multiplex PCR, while TCRdb's copy carries only in-frame clones and drops some. The table lists approximately 40,000 clones, under 95% of them singletons. The input for sequencing was CD4+ T cells from peripheral blood mononuclear cells, taken in the third trimester of pregnancy. The receptors originated from a female donor with multiple sclerosis, enrolled in a pregnancy study.

This clone was counted once. The chain joins TRBV29-1 to TRBJ2-7; 11 nucleotides match TRBD2. V lost 6 bases, J lost 7 bases, and 17 bases stayed unmatched. Germline V lookup: CDR1 SQVTM, CDR2 ANQGSEA. The CDR3 covers 16 residues. The DNA of the CDR3 is TGCAGCGTCCGTCCCACCACTAGCGGGAGTTCTCGTGAGCAGTACTTC. It codes for CSVRPTTSGSSREQYF.

The rearrangement joins TRBV7-2 to TRBJ1-2, with a tentative D call TRBD1 (5 bases). From germline, CDR1 is SGHTA and CDR2 FQGNSA. The CDR3 is 14 amino acids. The V end lost 3 bases, the J end lost 6 bases, and 14 bases lay between the germline ends. The CDR3 loop is CASSFPRGFDGYTF. The DNA for the CDR3 is TGTGCCAGCAGCTTTCCCCGGGGGTTTGATGGCTACACCTTC.

DNA of the CDR3: TGTGCCAGCAAGCGCGGGGAGGAACGTGGTGAGCAGTTCTTC. It encodes CASKRGEERGEQFF. The chain joins TRBV2 to TRBJ2-1, with D possibly being TRBD2 (6 bases). V was clipped by 7 bases and J by 9 bases, with 19 bases between them. The CDR3 is 14 residues long. CDR1 is SNHLY and CDR2 is FYNNEI in the germline V gene.

The chain recombines TRBV29-1 with TRBJ2-2; D might be TRBD2 (6 bases). V was pared by 5 bases and J by 7 bases, with 14 bases between. CDR3 length equals 13 residues. Per germline, CDR1 SQVTM and CDR2 ANQGSEA. The CDR3 loop is CSVTSLQGGELFF. CDR3 nucleotides: TGCAGCGTTACTAGCTTGCAAGGCGGGGAGCTGTTTTTT.

J is TRBJ2-7 and V is TRBV11-3; D not certain. Trimming cost V 3 bases and J 7 bases, with 7 bases left between them. The CDR3 covers 11 residues. Germline loops: CDR1 SGHNT, CDR2 YENEEA. In DNA, the CDR3 is TGTGCCAGCAGCTTCCCTCGGGAGCAGTACTTC. Its translation is CASSFPREQYF.

This sequence joins TRBV5-1 and TRBJ2-1; 10 bases align to TRBD2. Trimming at V came to 7 bases and at J to 6 bases, leaving 13 bases not matched to a gene. Germline lookup yields CDR1 SGHRS and CDR2 YFSETQ. The CDR3 contains 16 residues. In DNA form, the CDR3 reads TGCGCCAGCGTGGTGGTAGCGGGAGGTAGGGCCAATGAGCAGTTCTTC. It yields the protein CASVVVAGGRANEQFF. The full variable domain, rest sourced from reference TRBV5-1 and TRBJ2-1, is KAGVTQTPRYLIKTRGQQVTLSCSPISGHRSVSWYQQTPGQGLQFLFEYFSETQRNKGNFPGRFSGRQFSNSRSEMNVSTLELGDSALYLCASVVVAGGRANEQFFGPGTRLTVL.

The genes are TRBV4-2 and TRBJ2-5; 8 bases match TRBD2. J lost 5 bases, V lost 1 base, and 9 bases had no gene match. CDR1 is LGHNA and CDR2 is YNFKEQ in the germline V gene. The CDR3 runs 16 residues. The CDR3 DNA follows: TGTGCCAGCAGCCAAGCCCTACGGGAGGGTGAGGAGACCCAGTACTTC. Translating it yields CASSQALREGEETQYF.

The chain combines TRBV7-2 with TRBJ1-2; weak D call: TRBD1 (5 bases). Germline CDR1 reads SGHTA; CDR2 reads FQGNSA. The CDR3 totals 13 residues. The ends were cut back, 7 bases at V and 8 bases at J, with 17 bases in the middle. The CDR3, as DNA: TGTGCCAGCACCGGGGGAGGGACGAGAGGCTACACCTTC. Amino acids: CASTGGGTRGYTF.

This clone was seen only a few times. The V and J genes are TRBV7-9 and TRBJ2-5; TRBD1 agrees at 10 bases. V shed 1 base and J 1 base; nucleotides not matched to a gene: 3. Germline assignment: CDR1 SEHNR and CDR2 FQNEAQ (reference sequence). The CDR3 length is 16 residues. CDR3 in DNA: TGTGCCAGCAGCTTAGGGGACAGGGGTACCCAAGAGACCCAGTACTTC. Translation: CASSLGDRGTQETQYF.